These 17 T cell receptor beta chains were sequenced from one sample in a study of T cells in Graves' hyperthyroidism and ophthalmopathy. The investigators amplified TCR beta CDR3 regions from RNA transcripts. A first-round RT-PCR of the TCR CDR3 used the HTBI primer set. TCRdb independently ran MiXCR on the multiplex PCR reads; one entry per CDR3 protein. The sample consists of approximately 490,000 distinct CDR3 sequences, approximately 22% of them appearing once. Specimen: blood. The source of these receptors is a woman in her 70s with Graves' ophthalmopathy.

This clonotype showed up just a few times. The chain joins TRBV6-5 to TRBJ2-2; D is perhaps TRBD1 (6 bases). This CDR3 has 16 amino acids. The germline V and J ends were trimmed by 3 bases and 2 bases, with 13 bases remaining between them. Germline CDR1 MNHEY, CDR2 SVGAGI. CDR3 in DNA: TGTGCCAGCAGTTATGACAGGACCGTAAACACCGGGGAGCTGTTTTTT. It specifies CASSYDRTVNTGELFF.

This clonotype came up many times. The rearrangement joins TRBV6-2 or TRBV6-3 to TRBJ1-1; 7 nucleotides match TRBD1. Germline V gene lookup returns CDR1 MNHEY and CDR2 SVGEGT. The V and J ends lost 2 bases and 3 bases, in that order; junction bases with no gene match: 6. The CDR3 has 15 residues. For the CDR3, the DNA is TGTGCCAGCAGTTACAAGGGGGCCAGTTACACTGAAGCTTTCTTT. It codes for CASSYKGASYTEAFF.

This clonotype was recorded many times. This chain uses TRBV7-2 with TRBJ2-1; TRBD2 is a possible D gene (7 bases). V was shortened by 3 bases and J by 2 bases, with 14 bases between the two germline ends. The germline CDR1 and CDR2 sequences are SGHTA and FQGNSA. The CDR3 extends over 16 amino acids. The CDR3 spells CASSFVGGLAYNEQFF. CDR3 sequence (DNA): TGTGCCAGCAGCTTTGTGGGGGGGCTCGCCTACAATGAGCAGTTCTTC.

A single count supports this clonotype. J is TRBJ2-3 and V is TRBV7-9; TRBD2 matches 7 bases. CDR1 is SEHNR, CDR2 FQNEAQ, per germline (reference sequence). There are 16 residues in the CDR3. After removal of 3 bases from V and 2 bases from J, the junction contained 8 bases not matched to a gene. The CDR3: CASSFAASGLTDTQYF. The CDR3 nucleotides are TGTGCCAGCAGCTTTGCGGCTAGCGGCCTCACAGATACGCAGTATTTT. The full variable domain, completed using reference TRBV7-9 and TRBJ2-3, is DTGVSQNPRHKITKRGQNVTFRCDPISEHNRLYWYRQTLGQGPEFLTYFQNEAQLEKSRLLSDRFSAERPKGSFSTLEIQRTEQGDSAMYLCASSFAASGLTDTQYFGPGTRLTVL.

The V and J genes are TRBV11-2 and TRBJ1-1, with 7 bases that match TRBD1. Trimming took 4 bases from V and 2 from J; bases not matched to a gene: 10. Per germline, CDR1 SGHAT and CDR2 FQNNGV. The CDR3 is 16 amino acids. The CDR3 DNA reads as TGTGCCAGCAGCTCAACGTCGTACAGGGGAAACACTGAAGCTTTCTTT. It specifies CASSSTSYRGNTEAFF.

This clonotype was detected many times. The chain joins TRBV9 to TRBJ2-2; D uncertain. Trimming left V 2 bases short and J 2 bases short, with 7 bases between. CDR1 and CDR2 (germline): SGDLS, YYNGEE. The CDR3 covers 14 residues. CDR3 sequence reads: CASSVAANTGELFF. The CDR3 coding sequence is TGTGCCAGCAGCGTGGCGGCTAACACCGGGGAGCTGTTTTTT.

This clonotype has more than one count but fewer than ten. The genes are TRBV6-5 and TRBJ2-3; 9 positions agree with TRBD2. There are 22 residues in the CDR3. Germline CDR1 and CDR2: MNHEY and SVGAGI. Trimming took 2 bases from V and 1 from J; bases not matched to a gene: 22. In DNA, the CDR3 is TGTGCCAGCAGTTACACCCCGGGGTTGTTCCTAGCGGGATATTGTGGCACAGATACGCAGTATTTT. Its protein product is CASSYTPGLFLAGYCGTDTQYF.

This clonotype was seen repeatedly, ten times or more. J is TRBJ1-4 and V is TRBV2; 8 nucleotides agree with TRBD1. V was pared by 6 bases and J by 8 bases, with 11 bases of the junction left unmatched. Germline-derived CDR1 and CDR2 are SNHLY and FYNNEI. This CDR3 contains 15 residues. The DNA for the CDR3 is TGTGCCAGCAGCGGTGACAGGGGTCGTAGCGAAAAACTGTTTTTT. As protein: CASSGDRGRSEKLFF.

The chain combines TRBV6-2 or TRBV6-3 with TRBJ1-1, with unresolved D. Trimming left V 0 bases short and J 4 bases short, with 6 bases between. This CDR3 has 13 amino acids. The germline gives CDR1 MNHEY, CDR2 SVGEGT. The CDR3 region is CASSYSTPTEAFF. The CDR3 DNA is TGTGCCAGCAGTTACTCGACCCCCACTGAAGCTTTCTTT.

This clonotype was detected a few times. This chain joins TRBV4-1 and TRBJ2-2, with 13 bases lining up with TRBD2. Losses at the gene ends were 5 bases for V and 4 bases for J; bases not matched to a gene: 1. The CDR3 loop spans 15 amino acids. Germline CDR1 MGHRA, CDR2 YSYEKL. This CDR3 is CASSGLAGVTGELFF. CDR3 coding DNA: TGCGCCAGCAGCGGACTAGCGGGAGTCACCGGGGAGCTGTTTTTT.

This clonotype was recorded a few times. The J gene is TRBJ1-2, the V gene TRBV2; 10 nucleotides align to TRBD1. Losses at the gene ends were 6 bases for V and 8 bases for J; bases not matched to a gene: 6. Per germline, CDR1 SNHLY and CDR2 FYNNEI. The CDR3 totals 13 residues. CDR3 coding DNA: TGTGCCAGCAGACCCGACAGGGGGCCGGGCTACACCTTC. Its translation: CASRPDRGPGYTF.

For this clonotype: A much larger clone is a single base away; this may be a read error. The rearrangement links TRBV5-1 to TRBJ2-7; TRBD1 might be the D (6 bases). The CDR3 runs to 13 residues. Germline values: CDR1 SGHRS, CDR2 YFSETQ. CDR3 bases: TGCGCCAGCAGCCCCGGGACACGCTACAAGCAGTACTTC. Protein: CASSPGTRYKQYF.

This clonotype came up a few times. V gene TRBV6-2 or TRBV6-3 combines with J gene TRBJ2-4; D is undetermined. The CDR3 covers 13 residues. Trimming took off 0 bases at V and 8 bases at J, with 8 bases between the two ends. Germline assignment: CDR1 MNHEY and CDR2 SVGEGT. DNA for the CDR3: TGTGCCAGCAGTTACTCGCGCGGACACATTCAGTACTTC. This gives the protein CASSYSRGHIQYF.

The chain carries TRBV6-1 and TRBJ2-1, with D perhaps TRBD2 (5 bases). Germline CDR1 reads MNHNS; CDR2 reads SASEGT. The CDR3 is 11 amino acids. V was cut by 6 bases and J by 12 bases, with 12 bases left in between. The CDR3, as DNA: TGTGCCAGCAGGAAAGCCCGGGGGCAGTTCTTC. Translation: CASRKARGQFF.

This clonotype was detected only a few times. The chain has TRBV5-1 and TRBJ2-2; TRBD2 aligns across 9 bases. Germline trimming cut 3 bases from V and 3 bases from J; bases unmatched to any gene: 6. CDR1 and CDR2 (germline): SGHRS, YFSETQ. CDR3 length: 16 residues. The CDR3 reads CASSSLAGVDTGELFF. As DNA, the CDR3 is TGCGCCAGCAGCTCATTAGCGGGAGTTGACACCGGGGAGCTGTTTTTT.

This clonotype was recorded a few times. The chain carries TRBV7-9 and TRBJ2-3; TRBD1 or TRBD2 may be the D gene (5 bases each). V gave up 5 bases and J gave up 4 bases, with 10 bases separating them. CDR3 length: 13 amino acids. The germline V gene has CDR1 SEHNR and CDR2 FQNEAQ (reference sequence). The CDR3 DNA follows: TGTGCCAGCAGCGGTCTGGGACCAGATACGCAGTATTTT. Amino acids: CASSGLGPDTQYF.

The V call is TRBV5-1, the J call TRBJ1-1; D unclear. V was cut by 4 bases and J by 6 bases, with 19 bases left in between. The CDR3 is 15 amino acids. Germline CDR1 SGHRS, CDR2 YFSETQ. DNA of the CDR3: TGCGCCAGCAGCCGCTCAGCGAAGCAGGAAGCTGAAGCTTTCTTT. Encoded protein: CASSRSAKQEAEAFF.